These 16 T cell receptor beta chains share one sample of origin, sequenced in a study of vaccination effects on CD4 cells after COVID-19. Sequenced by immunoSEQ multiplex PCR; TCRdb stores in-frame clones only, minus some. The sample lists around 24,000 clones, around 69% seen once, with about 15% in the top ten. The antigens for these receptors are not known. Prior to sequencing, the ViraFEST assay stimulated PBMC with viral peptide pools, which expanded the antigen-specific CD4+ T cells. Isolating CD4+ T cells followed roughly ten days of culture. Between March and December 2020, the person had a SARS-CoV-2 infection that PCR confirmed. The source was CD4+ T cells from PBMCs cultured with SARS-CoV-2 spike peptides, collected before COVID-19 vaccination. These receptors originate from a human donor who had a prior SARS-CoV-2 infection.

V is TRBV5-1 and J is TRBJ2-7; 7 positions match TRBD1. The CDR3 extends over 16 amino acids. Losses at the gene ends were 4 bases for V and 4 bases for J; bases not matched to a gene: 14. The germline gives CDR1 SGHRS, CDR2 YFSETQ. The CDR3 is CASSAGDGTVSYEQYF. The CDR3, as DNA: TGCGCCAGCAGCGCCGGGGATGGGACAGTGTCATACGAGCAGTACTTC.

The V call is TRBV2, the J call TRBJ1-2; possible D gene TRBD1, 5 bases. The CDR3 extends over 12 amino acids. The V end lost 4 bases, the J end lost 7 bases, and 10 bases lay between the germline ends. Germline CDR1 SNHLY, CDR2 FYNNEI. Here the CDR3 DNA reads TGTGCCAGCAGTGTCCGGGACTCTGGCTACACCTTC. The encoded protein is CASSVRDSGYTF.

This chain uses TRBV24-1 with TRBJ2-5; D is possibly TRBD1 (6 bases). Germline lookup yields CDR1 KGHDR and CDR2 SFDVKD. The ends were cut back, 1 base at V and 5 bases at J, with 13 bases in the middle. CDR3 size: 15 residues. The CDR3 loop reads CATSDFSQGKETQYF. For the CDR3, the DNA is TGTGCCACCAGTGATTTTAGCCAGGGGAAGGAGACCCAGTACTTC.

Written as DNA, the CDR3 is TGTGCCAGCAGCTTCCTCGGGACTGGACAAGAGACCCAGTACTTC. Amino acid sequence: CASSFLGTGQETQYF. This chain connects TRBV5-8 to TRBJ2-5, with D possibly matching TRBD2 (6 bases). The germline gives CDR1 SGHTS, CDR2 YDEGEE. The CDR3 is 15 residues long. V lost 2 bases to trimming and J lost 2 bases, with 13 bases between them.

This clone was seen only a few times. The chain combines TRBV29-1 with TRBJ2-7; 7 bases line up with TRBD2. The CDR3 sequence is 13 residues long. The trim removed 4 bases at V and 4 bases at J, leaving 7 bases unmatched. CDR1 and CDR2 from the germline V gene are SQVTM and ANQGSEA. CDR3 sequence: CSVAGGEGYEQYF. DNA of the CDR3: TGCAGCGTTGCTGGAGGGGAGGGGTACGAGCAGTACTTC.

This chain links TRBV9 with TRBJ2-1; D call uncertain. Per the germline V gene, CDR1 is SGDLS and CDR2 is YYNGEE. The V gene lost 4 bases and the J gene lost 10 bases, with 9 bases spanning the gap. There are 11 residues in the CDR3. CDR3 residues: CASSQSREQFF. CDR3 in DNA: TGTGCCAGCAGCCAAAGTAGGGAGCAGTTCTTC. Together with reference TRBV9 and TRBJ2-1, the CDR3 gives the full variable domain: DSGVTQTPKHLITATGQRVTLRCSPRSGDLSVYWYQQSLDQGLQFLIQYYNGEERAKGNILERFSAQQFPDLHSELNLSSLELGDSALYFCASSQSREQFFGPGTRLTVL.

This sequence joins TRBV18 and TRBJ2-7; D is possibly TRBD1 (5 bases). CDR1 KGHSH and CDR2 LQKENI come from the germline V gene. V lost 1 base to trimming and J lost 4 bases, with 14 bases between them. The CDR3 has 15 residues. The CDR3 DNA follows: TGTGCCAGCTCACCACAGGGAAGGGGAACGTACGAGCAGTACTTC. This codes for CASSPQGRGTYEQYF.

Comment on this clone: This same CDR3 is encoded by further DNA sequences in the sample. The gene calls are TRBV5-1 and TRBJ2-3; D is unresolved. Germline V gene data show CDR1 as SGHRS and CDR2 as YFSETQ. Deletions cut 0 bases from V and 0 bases from J, with 2 bases between. The CDR3 runs 13 residues. The CDR3: CASSLESTDTQYF. The DNA of the CDR3 is TGCGCCAGCAGCTTGGAAAGCACAGATACGCAGTATTTT.

The chain is built from TRBV5-1 and TRBJ2-2, with 9 bases matching TRBD1. J gave up 7 bases and V 4 bases, and 5 bases lay outside the gene matches. Per germline, CDR1 SGHRS and CDR2 YFSETQ. The CDR3 is 14 amino acids. Here the CDR3 reads CASSLGTGLGELFF. CDR3 DNA sequence: TGCGCCAGCAGCCTAGGGACAGGGCTCGGGGAGCTGTTTTTT.

This chain uses TRBV5-6 with TRBJ1-2; D gene unclear. CDR3 size: 11 residues. Germline CDR1 and CDR2: SGHDT and YYEEEE. Deletions cut 2 bases from V and 9 bases from J, with 8 bases between. CDR3 loop: CASSFQWSYTF. The CDR3 nucleotides are TGTGCCAGCAGCTTTCAGTGGAGCTACACCTTC.

The genes are TRBV5-1 and TRBJ2-3; the D is unclear. From germline, CDR1 is SGHRS and CDR2 YFSETQ. V lost 0 bases and J lost 5, with 10 bases in between. The CDR3 consists of 14 residues. This CDR3 reads CASSLATHGDTQYF. CDR3 nucleotide sequence: TGCGCCAGCAGCTTGGCTACCCACGGAGATACGCAGTATTTT.

This clone was picked up a small number of times. The chain is built from TRBV7-2 and TRBJ2-2; 8 positions match TRBD2. The CDR3 is 16 residues long. J lost 5 bases, V lost 5 bases, and 10 bases had no gene match. Germline V CDR1 and CDR2: SGHTA, FQGNSA. The CDR3 loop reads CASSMDRGGITGELFF. DNA of the CDR3: TGTGCCAGCAGCATGGACCGGGGGGGGATTACCGGGGAGCTGTTTTTT.

This clone was observed a single time. The gene calls are TRBV4-2 and TRBJ2-3, with a weak D call TRBD2 (5 bases). CDR3 size: 16 residues. V gave up 0 bases and J gave up 4 bases, with 14 bases separating them. Germline V gene sequence: CDR1 LGHNA, CDR2 YNFKEQ. The CDR3, as DNA: TGTGCCAGCAGCCAAGATAGGGAACTAGTTTCAGATACGCAGTATTTT. This translates into CASSQDRELVSDTQYF.

The rearrangement links TRBV19 to TRBJ2-7; possibly TRBD1 or TRBD2 for D (5 bases each). Trimming shortened V by 1 base and J by 0 bases, and 7 bases separated the two germline ends. There are 14 residues in the CDR3. Germline V gives CDR1 LNHDA, CDR2 SQIVND (reference sequence). The CDR3 protein is CASSIGGSSYEQYF. The CDR3 nucleotides are TGTGCCAGTAGTATAGGGGGGAGCTCCTACGAGCAGTACTTC.

The chain combines TRBV7-2 with TRBJ1-5, with D possibly matching TRBD1 (5 bases). The CDR3 totals 15 residues. From germline, CDR1 is SGHTA and CDR2 FQGNSA. V lost 2 bases, J lost 8 bases, and 16 bases lay in between. CDR3 DNA: TGTGCCAGCAGCTTATGGGGGGTCACCCTAAAGCCCCAGCATTTT. This gives the protein CASSLWGVTLKPQHF.

This chain links TRBV5-4 with TRBJ2-7; D unclear. This CDR3 has 14 residues. The germline gives CDR1 SGHNT, CDR2 YYREEE (reference sequence). The V and J ends lost 3 bases and 2 bases respectively, with 12 bases between them. The CDR3 sequence: CASSSKTNPYEQYF. CDR3 DNA: TGTGCCAGCAGCTCGAAGACGAATCCCTACGAGCAGTACTTC.